Listed below are T cell receptor beta chains from one sample, sequenced in a study of blood T cell repertoires in COVID-19. Generated by immunoSEQ multiplex PCR, the TCRdb table keeps only in-frame clones and is missing some. This table holds 210,000 or so clones, around 84% found once. The source material was PBMCs or T cells enriched from blood (not recorded which). These receptors all stem from a man aged 30-40 years with acute COVID-19. The CDR3 runs from the conserved cysteine through the conserved F or W. D genes are given only for firm matches. Clone sizes are given selectively: once, few, many, or a class where the clone is expanded.

v_call: TRBV30; d_call: TRBD1; clone_size: -; j_call: TRBJ1-5; cdr3_aa: CAWSLGTGSYSNQPQHF; cdr3_nt: TGTGCCTGGAGCCTCGGGACAGGTAGTTATAGCAATCAGCCCCAGCATTTT
v_call: TRBV15; d_call: -; clone_size: -; j_call: TRBJ2-7; cdr3_aa: CATSYEGVYEQYF; cdr3_nt: TGTGCCACCAGCTACGAGGGGGTGTACGAGCAGTACTTC
v_call: TRBV7-9; d_call: TRBD1; clone_size: -; j_call: TRBJ1-3; cdr3_aa: CASSLGDRRNTIYF; cdr3_nt: TGTGCCAGCAGCTTAGGGGACAGAAGAAACACCATATATTTT
v_call: TRBV9; d_call: TRBD2; clone_size: once; j_call: TRBJ2-3; cdr3_aa: CASSGTSGGAADTQYF; cdr3_nt: TGTGCCAGCAGCGGGACTAGCGGGGGGGCCGCAGATACGCAGTATTTT
v_call: TRBV12-3/TRBV12-4; d_call: -; clone_size: few; j_call: TRBJ1-5; cdr3_aa: CASSLAGQQPQHF; cdr3_nt: TGTGCCAGCAGTTTAGCGGGACAACAGCCCCAGCATTTT
v_call: TRBV3-1/TRBV3-2; d_call: -; clone_size: -; j_call: TRBJ1-2; cdr3_aa: CASSRGHGYTF; cdr3_nt: TGTGCCAGCAGCAGGGGCCATGGCTACACCTTC
v_call: TRBV19; d_call: TRBD1; clone_size: few; j_call: TRBJ1-2; cdr3_aa: CASSRSGTAHSDNYGYTF; cdr3_nt: TGTGCCAGTAGTAGATCCGGGACAGCACACAGTGATAACTATGGCTACACCTTC
v_call: TRBV3-1/TRBV3-2; d_call: -; clone_size: once; j_call: TRBJ2-3; cdr3_aa: CASSQSITRDTQYF; cdr3_nt: TGTGCCAGCAGCCAGTCCATAACTAGGGATACGCAGTATTTT
v_call: TRBV5-1; d_call: -; clone_size: -; j_call: TRBJ1-2; cdr3_aa: CASSSEGRAPDYGYTF; cdr3_nt: TGCGCCAGCAGCTCGGAGGGACGGGCCCCTGACTATGGCTACACCTTC
v_call: TRBV13; d_call: -; clone_size: few; j_call: TRBJ2-1; cdr3_aa: CASSLRASPYNEQFF; cdr3_nt: TGTGCCAGCAGCTTACGGGCTAGCCCCTACAATGAGCAGTTCTTC
v_call: TRBV10-3; d_call: TRBD2; clone_size: -; j_call: TRBJ2-1; cdr3_aa: CATRTSGGGYNEQFF; cdr3_nt: TGTGCCACCCGGACTAGCGGGGGGGGGTACAATGAGCAGTTCTTC
v_call: TRBV20-1; d_call: -; clone_size: -; j_call: TRBJ2-3; cdr3_aa: CSAEGTQYF; cdr3_nt: TGCAGTGCCGAGGGCACGCAGTATTTT
v_call: TRBV15; d_call: -; clone_size: -; j_call: TRBJ1-3; cdr3_aa: CATSRPQQYPGNTIYF; cdr3_nt: TGTGCCACCAGCAGACCTCAACAATACCCTGGAAACACCATATATTTT
v_call: TRBV2; d_call: TRBD1; clone_size: -; j_call: TRBJ1-2; cdr3_aa: CASSERQGVDGYTF; cdr3_nt: TGTGCCAGCAGTGAGCGACAGGGCGTTGATGGCTACACCTTC
v_call: TRBV2; d_call: TRBD2; clone_size: -; j_call: TRBJ2-7; cdr3_aa: CASRASGGALGEQYF; cdr3_nt: TGTGCCAGCCGAGCTAGCGGGGGGGCCCTAGGCGAGCAGTACTTC
v_call: TRBV11-2; d_call: -; clone_size: few; j_call: TRBJ1-1; cdr3_aa: CASSFRETEAFF; cdr3_nt: TGTGCCAGCAGCTTCAGGGAAACTGAAGCTTTCTTT